Below, one T cell receptor beta chain is given with its context. The antigen remains undetermined. Researchers took RNA transcripts and amplified TCR beta CDR3 regions from them. HTBI-primed first-round RT-PCR preceded second-round multiplex PCR. One entry per CDR3 protein results from TCRdb running MiXCR on the multiplex PCR reads. The sample yields around 1,200,000 distinct CDR3 sequences, 36% seen once. Patients in the hyperthyroidism group, adults aged 18 to 65, were newly diagnosed, under 2 months' duration. Establishment of the diagnosis relied upon clinical symptoms, serum thyroxine, TRAb, thyroid ultrasound and orbital computed tomography. Germline V gives CDR1 ENHRY, CDR2 SYGVKD. V lost 3 bases, J lost 7 bases, and 8 bases stayed unmatched. This CDR3 region has 16 residues. This record comes from a study of Graves' ophthalmopathy and Graves' hyperthyroidism. Notes on the study in general: Also, most clonotypes expanded in the thyroid above 0.001 frequency appeared in blood.

The sample was peripheral blood or thyroid tissue (not recorded which). The chain carries TRBV10-3 and TRBJ2-5, with 13 nucleotides matching TRBD2. This receptor was obtained from an adult man with Graves' hyperthyroidism. CDR3 sequence (DNA): TGTGCCATCAGTGAAGGACTAGCGGGGGAGCAGGGGACCCAGTACTTC. Protein: CAISEGLAGEQGTQYF.